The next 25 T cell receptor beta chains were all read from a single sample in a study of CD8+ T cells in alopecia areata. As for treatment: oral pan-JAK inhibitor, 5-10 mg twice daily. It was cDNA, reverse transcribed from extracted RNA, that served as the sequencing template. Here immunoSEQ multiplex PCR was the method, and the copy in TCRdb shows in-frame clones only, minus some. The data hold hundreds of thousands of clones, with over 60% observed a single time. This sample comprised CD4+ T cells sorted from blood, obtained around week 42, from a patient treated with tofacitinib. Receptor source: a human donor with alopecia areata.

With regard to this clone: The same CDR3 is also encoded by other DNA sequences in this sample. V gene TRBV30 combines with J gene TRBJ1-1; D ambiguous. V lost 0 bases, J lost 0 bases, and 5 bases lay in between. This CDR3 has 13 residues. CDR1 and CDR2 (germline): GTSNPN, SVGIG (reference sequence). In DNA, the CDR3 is TGTGCCTGGAGTGTTAAGGTGAACACTGAAGCTTTCTTT. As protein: CAWSVKVNTEAFF.

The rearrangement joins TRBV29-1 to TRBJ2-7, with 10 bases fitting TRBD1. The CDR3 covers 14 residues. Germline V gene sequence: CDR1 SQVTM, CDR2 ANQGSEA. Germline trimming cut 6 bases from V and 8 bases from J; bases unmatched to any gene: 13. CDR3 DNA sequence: TGCAGCGTGAGCACCGGGACAGGGGAGTCAAAGCAGTACTTC. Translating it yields CSVSTGTGESKQYF.

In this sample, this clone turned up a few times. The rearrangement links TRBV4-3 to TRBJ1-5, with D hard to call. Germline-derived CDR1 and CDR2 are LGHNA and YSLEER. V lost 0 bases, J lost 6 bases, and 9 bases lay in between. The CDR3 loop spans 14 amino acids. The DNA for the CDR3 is TGCGCCAGCAGCCAAGACTGGGGAAGTCAGCCCCAGCATTTT. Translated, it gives CASSQDWGSQPQHF.

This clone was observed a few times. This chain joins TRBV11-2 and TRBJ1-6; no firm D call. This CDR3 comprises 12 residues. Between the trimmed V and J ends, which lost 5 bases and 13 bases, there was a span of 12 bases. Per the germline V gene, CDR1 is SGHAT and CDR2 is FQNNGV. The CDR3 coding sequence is TGTGCCAGCAGCCCTTACTCCGCGCCCCTCCACTTT. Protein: CASSPYSAPLHF. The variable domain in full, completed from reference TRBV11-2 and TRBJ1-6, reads EAGVAQSPRYKIIEKRQSVAFWCNPISGHATLYWYQQILGQGPKLLIQFQNNGVVDDSQLPKDRFSAERLKGVDSTLKIQPAKLEDSAVYLCASSPYSAPLHFGNGTRLTVT.

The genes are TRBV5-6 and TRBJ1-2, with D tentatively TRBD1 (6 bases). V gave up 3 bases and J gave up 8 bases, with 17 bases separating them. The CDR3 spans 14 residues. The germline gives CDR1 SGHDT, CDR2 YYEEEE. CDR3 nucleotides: TGTGCCAGCAGCTGGGGACATGGGGCAGGGGGCTACACCTTC. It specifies CASSWGHGAGGYTF. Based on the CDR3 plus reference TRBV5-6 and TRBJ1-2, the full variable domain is DAGVTQSPTHLIKTRGQQVTLRCSPKSGHDTVSWYQQALGQGPQFIFQYYEEEERQRGNFPDRFSGHQFPNYSSELNVNALLLGDSALYLCASSWGHGAGGYTFGSGTRLTVV.

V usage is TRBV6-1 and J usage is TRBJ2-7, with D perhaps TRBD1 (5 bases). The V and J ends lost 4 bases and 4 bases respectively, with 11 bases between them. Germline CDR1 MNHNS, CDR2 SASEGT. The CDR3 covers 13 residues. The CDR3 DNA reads TGTGCCAGCAGTGGAACAGGTCTTTACGAGCAGTACTTC. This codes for CASSGTGLYEQYF.

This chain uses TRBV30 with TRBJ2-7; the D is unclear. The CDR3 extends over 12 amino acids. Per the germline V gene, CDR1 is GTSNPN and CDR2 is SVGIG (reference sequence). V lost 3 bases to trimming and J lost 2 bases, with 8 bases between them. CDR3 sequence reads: CAWSQGTYEQYF. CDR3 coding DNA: TGTGCCTGGAGCCAAGGGACCTACGAGCAGTACTTC.

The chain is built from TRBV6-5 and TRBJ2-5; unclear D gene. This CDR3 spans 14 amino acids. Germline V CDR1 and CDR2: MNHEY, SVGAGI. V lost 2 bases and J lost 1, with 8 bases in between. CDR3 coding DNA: TGTGCCAGCAGTTACACGACTGGCCAAGAGACCCAGTACTTC. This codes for CASSYTTGQETQYF.

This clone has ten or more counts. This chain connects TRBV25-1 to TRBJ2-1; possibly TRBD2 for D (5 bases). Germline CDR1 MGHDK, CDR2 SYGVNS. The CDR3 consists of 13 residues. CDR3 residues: CAVAFSSYNEQFF. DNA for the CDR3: TGTGCGGTAGCGTTTAGCTCCTACAATGAGCAGTTCTTC. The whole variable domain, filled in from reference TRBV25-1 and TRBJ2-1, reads EADIYQTPRYLVIGTGKKITLECSQTMGHDKMYWYQQDPGMELHLIHYSYGVNSTEKGDLSSESTVSRIRTEHFPLTLESARPSHTSQYLCAVAFSSYNEQFFGPGTRLTVL.

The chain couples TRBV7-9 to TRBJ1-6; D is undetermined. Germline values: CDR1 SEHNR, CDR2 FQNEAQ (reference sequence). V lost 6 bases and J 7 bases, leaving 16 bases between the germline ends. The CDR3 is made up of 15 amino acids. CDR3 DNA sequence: TGTGCCAGCAGGCCGCAAGGTGCGGGGAATTCACCCCTCCACTTT. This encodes CASRPQGAGNSPLHF.

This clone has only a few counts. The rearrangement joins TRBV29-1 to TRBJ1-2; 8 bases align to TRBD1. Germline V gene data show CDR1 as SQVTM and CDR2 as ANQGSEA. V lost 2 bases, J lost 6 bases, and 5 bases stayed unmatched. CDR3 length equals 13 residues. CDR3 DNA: TGCAGCGTTGAAACAGGGGGAGAGGATGGCTACACCTTC. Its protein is CSVETGGEDGYTF.

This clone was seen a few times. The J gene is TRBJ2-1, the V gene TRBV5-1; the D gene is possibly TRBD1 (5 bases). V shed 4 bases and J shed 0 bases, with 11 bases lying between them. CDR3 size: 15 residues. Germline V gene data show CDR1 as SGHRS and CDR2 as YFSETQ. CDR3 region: CASSAQVSSYNEQFF. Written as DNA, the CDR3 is TGCGCCAGCAGCGCACAGGTGAGCTCCTACAATGAGCAGTTCTTC.

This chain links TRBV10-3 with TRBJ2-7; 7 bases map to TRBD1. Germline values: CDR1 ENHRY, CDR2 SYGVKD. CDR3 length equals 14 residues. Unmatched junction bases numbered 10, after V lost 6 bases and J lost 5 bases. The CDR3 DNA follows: TGTGCCATCAGCCCGACAGGGACAATCGACGAGCAGTACTTC. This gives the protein CAISPTGTIDEQYF.

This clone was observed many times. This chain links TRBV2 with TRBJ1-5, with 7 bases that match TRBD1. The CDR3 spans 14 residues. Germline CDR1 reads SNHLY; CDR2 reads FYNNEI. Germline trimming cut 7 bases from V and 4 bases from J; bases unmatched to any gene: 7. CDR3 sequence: CASTRDSGNQPQHF. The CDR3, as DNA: TGTGCCAGCACTAGGGACAGTGGGAATCAGCCCCAGCATTTT.

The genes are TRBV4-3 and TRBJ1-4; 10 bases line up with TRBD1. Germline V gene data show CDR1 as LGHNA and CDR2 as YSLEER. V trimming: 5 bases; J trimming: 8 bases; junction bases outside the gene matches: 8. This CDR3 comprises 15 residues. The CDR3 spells CASSGRDRGTEKLFF. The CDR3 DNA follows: TGCGCCAGCAGCGGCCGGGACAGGGGTACGGAAAAACTGTTTTTT.

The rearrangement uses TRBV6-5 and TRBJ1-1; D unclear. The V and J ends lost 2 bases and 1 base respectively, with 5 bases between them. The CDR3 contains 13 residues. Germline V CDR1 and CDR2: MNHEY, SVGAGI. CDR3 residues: CASSYPGNTEAFF. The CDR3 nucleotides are TGTGCCAGCAGTTACCCGGGGAACACTGAAGCTTTCTTT.

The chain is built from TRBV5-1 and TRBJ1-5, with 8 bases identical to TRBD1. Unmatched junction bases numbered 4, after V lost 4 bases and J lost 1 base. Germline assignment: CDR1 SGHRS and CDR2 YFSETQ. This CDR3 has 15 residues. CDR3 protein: CASSPTGVSNQPQHF. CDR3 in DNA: TGCGCCAGCAGCCCGACAGGGGTGAGCAATCAGCCCCAGCATTTT.

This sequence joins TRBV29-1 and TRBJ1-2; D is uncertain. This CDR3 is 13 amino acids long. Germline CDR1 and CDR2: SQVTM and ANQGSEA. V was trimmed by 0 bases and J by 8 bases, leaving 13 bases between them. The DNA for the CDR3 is TGCAGCGTTGAAGAGGCTGGGTTGTCCGGCTACACCTTC. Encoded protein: CSVEEAGLSGYTF.

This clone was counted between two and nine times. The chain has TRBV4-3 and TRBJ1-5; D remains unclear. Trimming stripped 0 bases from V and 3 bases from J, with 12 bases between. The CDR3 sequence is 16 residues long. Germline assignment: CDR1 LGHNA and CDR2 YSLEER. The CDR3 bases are TGCGCCAGCAGCCAAGATCTTTCGACACCCAATCAGCCCCAGCATTTT. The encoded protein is CASSQDLSTPNQPQHF.

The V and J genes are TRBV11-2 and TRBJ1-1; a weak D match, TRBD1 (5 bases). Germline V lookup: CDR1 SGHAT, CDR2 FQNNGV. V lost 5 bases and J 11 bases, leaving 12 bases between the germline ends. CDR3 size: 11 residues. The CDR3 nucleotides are TGTGCCAGCAGCCAGGGTATTCGGGCTTTCTTT. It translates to CASSQGIRAFF.

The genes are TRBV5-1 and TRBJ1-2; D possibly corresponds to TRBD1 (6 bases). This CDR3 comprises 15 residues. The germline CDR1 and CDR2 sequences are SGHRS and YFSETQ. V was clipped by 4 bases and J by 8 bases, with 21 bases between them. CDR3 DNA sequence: TGCGCCAGCAGCAGCCAAAACTACAGGGTCGACGGCTACACCTTC. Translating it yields CASSSQNYRVDGYTF. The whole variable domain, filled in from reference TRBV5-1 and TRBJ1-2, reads KAGVTQTPRYLIKTRGQQVTLSCSPISGHRSVSWYQQTPGQGLQFLFEYFSETQRNKGNFPGRFSGRQFSNSRSEMNVSTLELGDSALYLCASSSQNYRVDGYTFGSGTRLTVV.

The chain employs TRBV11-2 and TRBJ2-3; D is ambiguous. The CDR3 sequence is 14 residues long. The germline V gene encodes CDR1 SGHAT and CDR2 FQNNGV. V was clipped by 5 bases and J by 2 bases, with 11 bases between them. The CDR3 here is CASSAETYTDTQYF. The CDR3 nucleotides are TGTGCCAGCAGCGCTGAAACCTACACAGATACGCAGTATTTT.

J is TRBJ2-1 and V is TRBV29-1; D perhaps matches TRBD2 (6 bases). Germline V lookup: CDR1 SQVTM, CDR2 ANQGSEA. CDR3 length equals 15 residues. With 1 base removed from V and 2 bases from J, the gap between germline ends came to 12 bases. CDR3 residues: CSVEVGGYPYNEQFF. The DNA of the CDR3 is TGCAGCGTTGAAGTGGGGGGATACCCCTACAATGAGCAGTTCTTC.

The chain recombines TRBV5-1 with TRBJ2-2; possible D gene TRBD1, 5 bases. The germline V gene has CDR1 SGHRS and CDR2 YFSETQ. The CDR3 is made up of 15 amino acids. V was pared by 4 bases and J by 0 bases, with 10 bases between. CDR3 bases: TGCGCCAGCAGCGAAGGGGCAACGAACACCGGGGAGCTGTTTTTT. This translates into CASSEGATNTGELFF.

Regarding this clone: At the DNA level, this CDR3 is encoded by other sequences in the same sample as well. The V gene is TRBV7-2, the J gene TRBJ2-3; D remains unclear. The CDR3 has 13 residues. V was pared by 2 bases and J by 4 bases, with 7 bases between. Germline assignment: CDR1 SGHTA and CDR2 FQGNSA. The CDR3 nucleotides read TGTGCCAGCAGCTTATCAGGCTCAGATACGCAGTATTTT. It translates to CASSLSGSDTQYF.